This T cell receptor (beta chain) derives from a study of shared clonotypes between healthy human individuals. Whole-study results and caveats: Sequencing depth was expected to affect clonotype sharing among donors.

The V end lost 5 bases, the J end lost 0 bases, and 8 bases lay between the germline ends. The CDR3 totals 14 residues. Per the germline V gene, CDR1 is SNHLY and CDR2 is FYNNEI. Adult Caucasians living in Nashville, Tennessee made up all of the donors. The table came from immunoSEQ multiplex PCR; TCRdb's copy has only in-frame clones and leaves some out. This sample has about 2.4 million clones, with roughly 93% found just once. About this clone itself: Its matching antigen is unknown. The identical CDR3 is also encoded by other nucleotide sequences in the sample.

The receptor comes from a man aged 18 to 29 in good health. Some clones in this sample may be carry-over from other donors' samples. The material sequenced was naive CD4+ T cells from PBMCs. Subset of the sample: CD45RA+ positively selected. This rearrangement joins TRBV2 to TRBJ1-5; D not certain. CDR3 protein: CASSPQLSNQPQHF. In DNA, the CDR3 is TGTGCCAGCAGTCCCCAGCTTAGCAATCAGCCCCAGCATTTT. The full variable domain, rest sourced from reference TRBV2 and TRBJ1-5, is EPEVTQTPSHQVTQMGQEVILRCVPISNHLYFYWYRQILGQKVEFLVSFYNNEISEKSEIFDDQFSVERPDGSNFTLKIRSTKLEDSAMYFCASSPQLSNQPQHFGDGTRLSIL.